The rows below give T cell receptor beta chains drawn from one sample of a study of cytomegalovirus exposure and HLA in healthy donors. Data came from immunoSEQ multiplex PCR; TCRdb stores just in-frame clones and leaves some out. This table has roughly 89,000 clones, about three quarters appearing once. The sample comprised PBMCs. The receptors come from a man aged 25-45 years in good health and CMV-seropositive. The CDR3 runs from the conserved cysteine through the conserved F or W. A D gene is named only where the DNA matches it firmly. Clone size is not always given. Where it is, it says once, few, many or a class for expanded clones.

-,-,TRBV9,TRBJ2-5,TGTGCCAGCAGCGGGTCGGGACATCAAGAGACCCAGTACTTC,CASSGSGHQETQYF
TRBD1,few,TRBV4-3,TRBJ2-3,TGCGCCAGCAGCCCTCTGGGACAGAGAGATACGCAGTATTTT,CASSPLGQRDTQYF
-,once,TRBV7-9,TRBJ2-4,TGTTCCAGCAGCCCCAGGGACAGTTCCAGGGACTCGGGTATTCAGTACTTC,CSSSPRDSSRDSGIQYF
TRBD1,once,TRBV6-5,TRBJ2-7,TGTGCCAGCAGTTACGACGCCGGGACAGAGGCGTACTTC,CASSYDAGTEAYF
TRBD1,-,TRBV10-3,TRBJ1-4,TGTGCCATCAGTGAGGCAAAGGGACAGGGTCTCAACCCGCGTAATGAAAAACTGTTTTTT,CAISEAKGQGLNPRNEKLFF
TRBD1,-,TRBV19,TRBJ1-2,TGTGCCAGTAGCCCGGGACAGGGAGGAACAAACTATGGCTACACCTTC,CASSPGQGGTNYGYTF
TRBD1,-,TRBV4-3,TRBJ1-6,TGCGCCAGCAGGGAGGGACAGAATAATTCACCCCTCCACTTT,CASREGQNNSPLHF
-,many,TRBV14,TRBJ2-7,TGTGCCAGCAGCCAGGGCGACTATACGAGGTTGGAGCAGTACTTC,CASSQGDYTRLEQYF
-,-,TRBV9,TRBJ2-2,TGTGCCAGCAGCGTAGCTACGAGGGTACCCAACACCGGGGAGCTGTTTTTT,CASSVATRVPNTGELFF
TRBD1,few,TRBV19,TRBJ1-2,TGTGCCAGTAGTCGACAGGGCACCTATGGCTACACCTTC,CASSRQGTYGYTF
TRBD1,-,TRBV6-1,TRBJ1-1,TGTGCCAGCAGTGACCGGGGACAGAAGAACACTGAAGCTTTCTTT,CASSDRGQKNTEAFF
-,few,TRBV7-3,TRBJ1-2,TGTGCCAGCAGCTCAGGGTCTAACTATGGCTACACCTTC,CASSSGSNYGYTF
-,few,TRBV23-1,TRBJ1-3,TGCGCCAGCAGTCAGGACAGAGACTCTGGAAACACCATATATTTT,CASSQDRDSGNTIYF
-,few,TRBV7-3,TRBJ2-7,TGTGCCAGCAGCTTAACCCCCCTCGGGGAGCAGTACTTC,CASSLTPLGEQYF
-,-,TRBV14,TRBJ1-1,TGTGCCAGCAGCCAAACGGTGAACACTGAAGCTTTCTTT,CASSQTVNTEAFF
TRBD1,once,TRBV18,TRBJ2-1,TGTGCCAGCTCACGGTACGAGACAGGGTACAATGAGCAGTTCTTC,CASSRYETGYNEQFF
-,-,TRBV5-8,TRBJ2-2,TGTGCCAGCAGCTTGGTTAATAATCCCGGGGAGCTGTTTTTT,CASSLVNNPGELFF
TRBD2,-,TRBV5-1,TRBJ2-3,TGCGCCAGCAGCCCCGGACTAGCGGGGGACACAGATACGCAGTATTTT,CASSPGLAGDTDTQYF
-,few,TRBV28,TRBJ1-4,TGTGCCAGCAGTTTATTTTCCGGGGGGATTAATGAAAAACTGTTTTTT,CASSLFSGGINEKLFF
TRBD2,-,TRBV18,TRBJ2-7,TGTGCCAGCTCACCGGAGCTAGCGGGGAACGAGCAGTACTTC,CASSPELAGNEQYF
-,few,TRBV6-1,TRBJ2-5,TGTGCCAGCGGGGCTAACAGGGTTAGGGCGGAGACCCAGTACTTC,CASGANRVRAETQYF
TRBD2,many,TRBV10-3,TRBJ2-1,TGTGCCATCACCGGACTAGTAAACAATGAGCAGTTCTTC,CAITGLVNNEQFF
-,once,TRBV6-5,TRBJ2-1,TGTGCCAGCAGGAGGACAGTCTCCTACAATGAGCAGTTCTTC,CASRRTVSYNEQFF